The T cell receptor (beta chain) described here comes from a study of T cells after posttransplantation cyclophosphamide. Trimming cost V 9 bases and J 2 bases, with 17 bases left between them. CDR3 length equals 15 residues. The germline V gene encodes CDR1 SGHTA and CDR2 FQGTGA. This clone appeared many times. Its specificity is unknown. On the day of bone marrow donation, the related graft donor provided peripheral blood. Data came from immunoSEQ multiplex PCR; TCRdb stores just in-frame clones and leaves some out. The profile covers tens of thousands of clones, none occurring a single time. Findings of the study overall: Skin or GI-infiltrating T cells shared few TRB sequences with blood. Donor-recipient repertoire similarity was low at 1-2 months, rising over year one. After PTCy, TRB diversity resembled that of CNI/methotrexate controls.

The receptor was isolated from a man in his forties in good health, CMV-negative, and a related stem cell transplant donor. Sequenced input: PBMCs. J is TRBJ2-1 and V is TRBV7-3; D uncertain. The CDR3 nucleotides are TGTGCCAGTGCACCCCACAATCAGGCCTACAATGAGCAGTTCTTC. Translation gives CASAPHNQAYNEQFF.